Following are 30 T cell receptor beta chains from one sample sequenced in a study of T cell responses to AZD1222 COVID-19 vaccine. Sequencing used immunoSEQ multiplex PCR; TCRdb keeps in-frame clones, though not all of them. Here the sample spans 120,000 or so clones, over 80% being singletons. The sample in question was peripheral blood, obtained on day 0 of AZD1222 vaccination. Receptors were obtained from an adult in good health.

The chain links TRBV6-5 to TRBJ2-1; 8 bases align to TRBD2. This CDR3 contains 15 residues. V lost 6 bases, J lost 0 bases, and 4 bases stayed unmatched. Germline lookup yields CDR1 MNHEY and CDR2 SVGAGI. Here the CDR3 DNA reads TGTGCCAGCAGGGGTGGGACTAGCTCCTACAATGAGCAGTTCTTC. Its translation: CASRGGTSSYNEQFF.

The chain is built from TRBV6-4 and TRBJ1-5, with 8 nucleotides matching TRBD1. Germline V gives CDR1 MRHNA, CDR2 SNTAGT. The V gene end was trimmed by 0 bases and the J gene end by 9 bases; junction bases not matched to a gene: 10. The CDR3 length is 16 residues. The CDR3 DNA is TGTGCCAGCAGTGACTCCAAAATCGACAGGGGTTGGCCCCAGCATTTT. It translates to CASSDSKIDRGWPQHF.

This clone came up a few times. DNA of the CDR3: TGTGCCAGCAGTTTTACCGGGACAGGGGGGAACAATGAGCAGTTCTTC. Its translation: CASSFTGTGGNNEQFF. J is TRBJ2-1 and V is TRBV28; the match to TRBD1 covers 11 bases. The germline V gene has CDR1 MDHEN and CDR2 SYDVKM. Trimming cost V 3 bases and J 5 bases; bases outside gene matches: 6. This CDR3 has 16 amino acids. Drawing the rest from reference TRBV28 and TRBJ2-1, the complete variable domain is DVKVTQSSRYLVKRTGEKVFLECVQDMDHENMFWYRQDPGLGLRLIYFSYDVKMKEKGDIPEGYSVSREKKERFSLILESASTNQTSMYLCASSFTGTGGNNEQFFGPGTRLTVL.

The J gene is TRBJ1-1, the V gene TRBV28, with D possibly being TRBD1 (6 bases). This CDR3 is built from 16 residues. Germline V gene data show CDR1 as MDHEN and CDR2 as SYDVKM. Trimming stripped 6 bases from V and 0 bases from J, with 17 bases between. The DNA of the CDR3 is TGTGCCAGCAGATCCCCGTCCCAGGGGTTGAACACTGAAGCTTTCTTT. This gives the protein CASRSPSQGLNTEAFF. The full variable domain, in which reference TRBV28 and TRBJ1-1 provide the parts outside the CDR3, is DVKVTQSSRYLVKRTGEKVFLECVQDMDHENMFWYRQDPGLGLRLIYFSYDVKMKEKGDIPEGYSVSREKKERFSLILESASTNQTSMYLCASRSPSQGLNTEAFFGQGTRLTVV.

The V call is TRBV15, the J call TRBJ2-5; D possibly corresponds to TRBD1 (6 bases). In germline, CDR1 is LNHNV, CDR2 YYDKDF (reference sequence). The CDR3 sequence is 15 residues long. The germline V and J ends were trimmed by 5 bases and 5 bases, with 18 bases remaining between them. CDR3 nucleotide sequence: TGTGCCACCAGCCGCGGACAGCAGGATGTGGAGACCCAGTACTTC. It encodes CATSRGQQDVETQYF.

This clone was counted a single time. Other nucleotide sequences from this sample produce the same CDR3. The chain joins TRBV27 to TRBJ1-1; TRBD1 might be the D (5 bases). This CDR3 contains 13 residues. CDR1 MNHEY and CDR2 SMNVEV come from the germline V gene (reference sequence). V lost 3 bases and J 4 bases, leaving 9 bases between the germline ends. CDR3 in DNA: TGTGCCAGCAGTTTGGGGGGATCCACTGAAGCTTTCTTT. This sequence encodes CASSLGGSTEAFF.

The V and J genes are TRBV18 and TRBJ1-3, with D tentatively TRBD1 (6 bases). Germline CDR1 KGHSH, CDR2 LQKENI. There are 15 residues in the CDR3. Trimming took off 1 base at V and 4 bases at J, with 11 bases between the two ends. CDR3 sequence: CASSPRTGQGNTIYF. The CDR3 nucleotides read TGTGCCAGCTCACCACGTACAGGACAGGGAAACACCATATATTTT.

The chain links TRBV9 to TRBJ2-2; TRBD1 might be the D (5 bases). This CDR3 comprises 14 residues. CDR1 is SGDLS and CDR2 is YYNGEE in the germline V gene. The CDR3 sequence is CATSAGMNTGELFF. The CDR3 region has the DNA TGTGCTACCAGTGCAGGGATGAACACCGGGGAGCTGTTTTTT.

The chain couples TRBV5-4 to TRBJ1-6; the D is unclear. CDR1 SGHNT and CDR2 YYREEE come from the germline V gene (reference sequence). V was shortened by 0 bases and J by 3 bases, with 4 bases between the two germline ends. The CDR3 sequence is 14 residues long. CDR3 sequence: CASSLGDYNSPLHF. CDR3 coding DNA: TGTGCCAGCAGCTTGGGGGACTATAATTCACCCCTCCACTTT.

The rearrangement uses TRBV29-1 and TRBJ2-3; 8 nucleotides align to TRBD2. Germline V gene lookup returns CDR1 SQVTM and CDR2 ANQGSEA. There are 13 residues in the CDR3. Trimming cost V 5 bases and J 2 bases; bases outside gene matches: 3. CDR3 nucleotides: TGCAGCGTTAGCGGGAGAGTCACAGATACGCAGTATTTT. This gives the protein CSVSGRVTDTQYF.

The CDR3 is CASSFSGSSYNEQFF. For the CDR3, the DNA is TGTGCCAGCAGCTTCAGCGGGAGCTCCTACAATGAGCAGTTCTTC. The J gene is TRBJ2-1, the V gene TRBV7-9; 8 bases map to TRBD2. Germline V CDR1 and CDR2: SEHNR, FQNEAQ (reference sequence). The CDR3 spans 15 residues. The V gene end was trimmed by 3 bases and the J gene end by 0 bases; junction bases not matched to a gene: 1.

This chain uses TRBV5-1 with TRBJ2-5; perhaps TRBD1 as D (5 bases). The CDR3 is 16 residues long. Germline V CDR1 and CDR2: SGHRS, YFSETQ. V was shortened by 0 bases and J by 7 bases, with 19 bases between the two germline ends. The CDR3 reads CASSLDPVGVLGTQYF. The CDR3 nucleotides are TGCGCCAGCAGCTTGGACCCGGTAGGGGTTCTGGGGACCCAGTACTTC.

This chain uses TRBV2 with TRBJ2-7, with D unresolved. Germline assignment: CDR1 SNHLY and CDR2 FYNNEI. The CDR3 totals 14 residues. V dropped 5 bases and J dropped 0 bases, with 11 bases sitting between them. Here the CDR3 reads CASSTGFSSYEQYF. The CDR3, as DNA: TGTGCCAGCAGTACCGGGTTCAGCTCCTACGAGCAGTACTTC.

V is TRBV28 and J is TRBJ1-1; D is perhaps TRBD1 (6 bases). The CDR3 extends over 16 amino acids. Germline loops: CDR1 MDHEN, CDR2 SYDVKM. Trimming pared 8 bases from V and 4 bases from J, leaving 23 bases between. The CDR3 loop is CASPSRGAFDVTEAFF. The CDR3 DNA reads TGTGCCAGCCCTAGCCGGGGGGCATTTGACGTCACTGAAGCTTTCTTT.

The CDR3 sequence is CASSLGGDTEAFF. The CDR3 bases are TGTGCCAGCAGCCTGGGGGGGGACACTGAAGCTTTCTTT. The genes are TRBV11-3 and TRBJ1-1, with D perhaps matching TRBD1 (5 bases). Trimming pared 5 bases from V and 3 bases from J, leaving 10 bases between. Germline CDR1 reads SGHNT; CDR2 reads YENEEA. This CDR3 spans 13 amino acids. Full variable domain (missing parts from reference TRBV11-3 and TRBJ1-1): EAGVVQSPRYKIIEKKQPVAFWCNPISGHNTLYWYLQNLGQGPELLIRYENEEAVDDSQLPKDRFSAERLKGVDSTLKIQPAELGDSAVYLCASSLGGDTEAFFGQGTRLTVV.

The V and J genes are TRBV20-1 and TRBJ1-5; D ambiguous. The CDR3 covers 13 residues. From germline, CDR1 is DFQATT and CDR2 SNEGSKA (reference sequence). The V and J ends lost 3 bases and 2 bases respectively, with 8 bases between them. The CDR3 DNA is TGCAGTGCTAGTAGCGGGGGCAATCAGCCCCAGCATTTT. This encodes CSASSGGNQPQHF.

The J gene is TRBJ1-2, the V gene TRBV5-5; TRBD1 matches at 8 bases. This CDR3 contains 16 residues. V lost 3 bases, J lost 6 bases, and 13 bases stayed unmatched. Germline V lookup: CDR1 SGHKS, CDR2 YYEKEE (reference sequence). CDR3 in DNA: TGTGCCAGCAGCTGGCCCCCGACAGGGGTGGTCGATGGCTACACCTTC. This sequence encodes CASSWPPTGVVDGYTF.

CDR3 in amino acids: CASSYTGDSGNTIYF. The CDR3 nucleotides read TGTGCCAGCAGTTATACAGGAGACTCTGGAAACACCATATATTTT. V gene TRBV6-5 combines with J gene TRBJ1-3; weak D call: TRBD1 (5 bases). The CDR3 covers 15 residues. V was shortened by 3 bases and J by 0 bases, with 9 bases between the two germline ends. Germline CDR1 is MNHEY and CDR2 is SVGAGI.

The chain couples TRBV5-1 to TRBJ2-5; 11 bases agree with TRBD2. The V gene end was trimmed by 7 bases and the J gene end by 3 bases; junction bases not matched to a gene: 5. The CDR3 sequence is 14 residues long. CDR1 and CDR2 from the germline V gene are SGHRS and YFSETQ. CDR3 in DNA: TGCGCCAGCTGCCCGGGACTAGCGGAAGAGACCCAGTACTTC. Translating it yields CASCPGLAEETQYF. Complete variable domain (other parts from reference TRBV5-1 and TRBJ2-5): KAGVTQTPRYLIKTRGQQVTLSCSPISGHRSVSWYQQTPGQGLQFLFEYFSETQRNKGNFPGRFSGRQFSNSRSEMNVSTLELGDSALYLCASCPGLAEETQYFGPGTRLLVL.

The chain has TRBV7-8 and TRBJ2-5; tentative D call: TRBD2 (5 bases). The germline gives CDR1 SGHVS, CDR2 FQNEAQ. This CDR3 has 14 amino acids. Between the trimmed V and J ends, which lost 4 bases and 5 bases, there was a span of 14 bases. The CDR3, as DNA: TGTGCCAGCAGCTCGGGGTTAAATAGGGAGACCCAGTACTTC. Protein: CASSSGLNRETQYF.

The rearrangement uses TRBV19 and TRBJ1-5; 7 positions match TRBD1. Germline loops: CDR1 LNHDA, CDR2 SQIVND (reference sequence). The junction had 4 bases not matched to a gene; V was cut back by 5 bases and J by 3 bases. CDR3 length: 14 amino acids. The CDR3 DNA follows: TGTGCCAGTAGTGGACAGGTGTTCAATCAGCCCCAGCATTTT. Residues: CASSGQVFNQPQHF.

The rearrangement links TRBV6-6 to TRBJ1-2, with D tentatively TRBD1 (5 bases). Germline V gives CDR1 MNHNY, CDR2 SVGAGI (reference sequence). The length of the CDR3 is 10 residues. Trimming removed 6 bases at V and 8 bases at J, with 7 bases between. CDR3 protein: CASRGDGYTF. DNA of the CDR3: TGTGCCAGCAGAGGGGACGGCTACACCTTC.

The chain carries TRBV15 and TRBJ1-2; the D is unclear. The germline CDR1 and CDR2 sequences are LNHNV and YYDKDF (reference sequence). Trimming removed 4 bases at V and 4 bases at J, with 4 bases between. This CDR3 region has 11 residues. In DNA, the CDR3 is TGTGCCACCAGCAACCGCTATGGCTACACCTTC. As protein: CATSNRYGYTF.

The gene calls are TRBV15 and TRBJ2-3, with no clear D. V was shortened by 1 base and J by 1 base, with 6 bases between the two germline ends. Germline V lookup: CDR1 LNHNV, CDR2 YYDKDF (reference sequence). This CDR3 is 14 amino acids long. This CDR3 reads CATSRGTRTDTQYF. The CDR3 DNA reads TGTGCCACCAGCAGAGGGACCCGCACAGATACGCAGTATTTT.

CDR3 amino acids: CASSRNSGNTIYF. CDR3 nucleotides: TGTGCCAGCTCACGGAACTCTGGAAACACCATATATTTT. The gene calls are TRBV18 and TRBJ1-3, with D hard to call. The length of the CDR3 is 13 residues. V lost 4 bases and J lost 0, with 4 bases in between. Per germline, CDR1 KGHSH and CDR2 LQKENI. Full variable domain (missing parts from reference TRBV18 and TRBJ1-3): NAGVMQNPRHLVRRRGQEARLRCSPMKGHSHVYWYRQLPEEGLKFMVYLQKENIIDESGMPKERFSAEFPKEGPSILRIQQVVRGDSAAYFCASSRNSGNTIYFGEGSWLTVV.

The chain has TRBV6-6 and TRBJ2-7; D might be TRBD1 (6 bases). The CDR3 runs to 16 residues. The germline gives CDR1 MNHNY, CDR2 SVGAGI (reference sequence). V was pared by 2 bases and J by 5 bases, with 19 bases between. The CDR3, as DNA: TGTGCCAGCAGTTACCCGGGACAAAAGGGGGACCACGAGCAGTACTTC. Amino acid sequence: CASSYPGQKGDHEQYF.

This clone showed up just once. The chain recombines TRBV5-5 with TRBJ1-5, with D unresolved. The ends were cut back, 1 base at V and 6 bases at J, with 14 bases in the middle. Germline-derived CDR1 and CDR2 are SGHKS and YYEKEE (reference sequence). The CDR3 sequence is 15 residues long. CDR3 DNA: TGTGCCAGCAGCTTGACGTGGGGTTTTAGTCAGCCCCAGCATTTT. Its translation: CASSLTWGFSQPQHF.

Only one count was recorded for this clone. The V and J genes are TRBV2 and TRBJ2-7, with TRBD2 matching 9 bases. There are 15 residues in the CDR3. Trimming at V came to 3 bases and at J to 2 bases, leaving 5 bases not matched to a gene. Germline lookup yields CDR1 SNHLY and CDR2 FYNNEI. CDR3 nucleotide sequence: TGTGCCAGCAGTGAGGCGGGAGGGCCGACCTACGAGCAGTACTTC. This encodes CASSEAGGPTYEQYF.

The CDR3 region has the DNA TGTGCCAGCAGCTTGGGCAGTCATACTATCTACGGCTACACCTTC. Protein product: CASSLGSHTIYGYTF. The V call is TRBV11-2, the J call TRBJ1-2; D is uncertain. The germline CDR1 and CDR2 sequences are SGHAT and FQNNGV. V was pared by 3 bases and J by 8 bases, with 19 bases between. The length of the CDR3 is 15 residues.

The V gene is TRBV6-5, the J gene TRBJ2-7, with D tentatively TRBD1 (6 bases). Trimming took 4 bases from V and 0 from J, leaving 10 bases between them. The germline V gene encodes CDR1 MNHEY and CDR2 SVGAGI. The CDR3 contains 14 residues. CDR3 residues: CASSSTGFSYEQYF. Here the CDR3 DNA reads TGTGCCAGCAGTTCTACAGGGTTCTCCTACGAGCAGTACTTC.